The 28 T cell receptor beta chains below all came from one sample that was sequenced in a study of shared clonotypes between healthy human individuals. CD8 cells classed as naive were CD45RO-negative and positively selected for CCR7, excluding terminally differentiated effector memory CD45RA+ cells. The data were produced by immunoSEQ multiplex PCR, yet TCRdb's version contains in-frame clones alone and is incomplete. The sample lists just over 2,000,000 clones; about 95% were seen once. Sequences were obtained from naive CD8+ T cells sorted from blood. The receptors here all came from a man aged 18 to 30 in good health.

The CDR3 DNA reads TGCGCCAGCAGCTTGTCTGAGCGGGTATCCTACGAGCAGTACTTC. Translation gives CASSLSERVSYEQYF. V and J are TRBV5-1 and TRBJ2-7; tentative D call: TRBD2 (6 bases). Germline V gene sequence: CDR1 SGHRS, CDR2 YFSETQ. Trimming took off 1 base at V and 1 base at J, with 12 bases between the two ends. CDR3 length: 15 amino acids.

As regards this clone: Different DNA sequences within this sample yield the same CDR3. The rearrangement joins TRBV6-6 to TRBJ2-7; a weak D match, TRBD2 (5 bases). The germline V gene encodes CDR1 MNHNY and CDR2 SVGAGI (reference sequence). CDR3 length equals 11 residues. Trimming shortened V by 2 bases and J by 6 bases, and 5 bases separated the two germline ends. The CDR3 coding sequence is TGTGCCAGCAGTTACGCGGGCGAGCAGTACTTC. It encodes CASSYAGEQYF.

The chain has TRBV5-4 and TRBJ1-1, with TRBD1 matching over 9 bases. CDR1 and CDR2 from the germline V gene are SGHNT and YYREEE (reference sequence). This CDR3 has 15 amino acids. V dropped 3 bases and J dropped 1; count of bases not matched to a gene: 4. The CDR3 bases are TGTGCCAGCAGCTGGATGACAGGGGGGAACACTGAAGCTTTCTTT. It is translated as CASSWMTGGNTEAFF.

The rearrangement joins TRBV5-1 to TRBJ1-2, with unresolved D. With 4 bases removed from V and 0 bases from J, the gap between germline ends came to 13 bases. The CDR3 spans 15 residues. Germline-derived CDR1 and CDR2 are SGHRS and YFSETQ. The CDR3 spells CASSPFALANYGYTF. The CDR3 DNA reads as TGCGCCAGCAGCCCGTTCGCGTTAGCTAACTATGGCTACACCTTC.

The rearrangement joins TRBV9 to TRBJ2-3, with TRBD2 identical over 9 bases. Looked up from germline, CDR1 is SGDLS and CDR2 is YYNGEE. With V trimmed by 2 bases and J by 1 base, 5 bases remained unmatched. This CDR3 region has 16 residues. The CDR3 DNA follows: TGTGCCAGCAGCGTGTATAGCGGGGGTGGCACAGATACGCAGTATTTT. Encoded protein: CASSVYSGGGTDTQYF.

This chain connects TRBV7-8 to TRBJ2-5; 10 nucleotides line up with TRBD2. Germline CDR1 and CDR2: SGHVS and FQNEAQ. CDR3 length: 15 amino acids. V was pared by 1 base and J by 5 bases, with 4 bases of the junction left unmatched. DNA of the CDR3: TGTGCCAGCAGCTTAGATCTAGCGGGGGATGAGACCCAGTACTTC. Translation gives CASSLDLAGDETQYF. The variable domain in full, with the rest retrieved from reference TRBV7-8 and TRBJ2-5, is GAGVSQSPRYKVAKRGQDVALRCDPISGHVSLFWYQQALGQGPEFLTYFQNEAQLDKSGLPSDRFFAERPEGSVSTLKIQRTQQEDSAVYLCASSLDLAGDETQYFGPGTRLLVL.

This chain connects TRBV27 to TRBJ2-1; weak D call: TRBD2 (5 bases). CDR1 is MNHEY and CDR2 is SMNVEV in the germline V gene (reference sequence). The CDR3 is 13 residues long. The V and J ends lost 5 bases and 8 bases respectively, with 13 bases between them. CDR3 nucleotide sequence: TGTGCCAGCAGTGGACTTCTTGGGGATGAGCAGTTCTTC. It yields the protein CASSGLLGDEQFF.

The chain employs TRBV28 and TRBJ1-4; TRBD1 agrees at 10 bases. Trimming at V came to 4 bases and at J to 3 bases, leaving 11 bases not matched to a gene. CDR1 and CDR2 (germline): MDHEN, SYDVKM. This CDR3 spans 18 amino acids. This CDR3 reads CASSSVKDRGKANEKLFF. CDR3 sequence (DNA): TGTGCCAGCAGTTCTGTAAAGGACAGGGGGAAAGCTAATGAAAAACTGTTTTTT.

The J gene is TRBJ1-4, the V gene TRBV7-2; tentative D call: TRBD1 (5 bases). Trimming removed 1 base from V and 7 bases from J, with 13 bases in between. CDR1 and CDR2 (germline): SGHTA, FQGNSA. CDR3 length: 15 amino acids. In DNA, the CDR3 is TGTGCCAGCAGCTTAGATTCGGACATTCTTGAAAAACTGTTTTTT. It encodes CASSLDSDILEKLFF.

The chain carries TRBV6-9 and TRBJ2-1, with D tentatively TRBD1 (5 bases). Germline-derived CDR1 and CDR2 are MNHGY and SVAAGI. There are 12 residues in the CDR3. CDR3 residues: CARGGSYNEQFF. As DNA, the CDR3 is TGTGCTAGGGGCGGATCCTACAATGAGCAGTTCTTC.

This clone appeared once. The CDR3, as DNA: TGTGCCAGCAGTCCCGTAGCGGGGGCTACCTACAATGAGCAGTTCTTC. Translated, it gives CASSPVAGATYNEQFF. The chain has TRBV2 and TRBJ2-1; 9 bases line up with TRBD2. Trimming took 5 bases from V and 2 from J; bases not matched to a gene: 7. The CDR3 spans 16 residues. Looked up from germline, CDR1 is SNHLY and CDR2 is FYNNEI.

Note on this clone: This CDR3 is also generated by other DNA sequences in the sample. This chain uses TRBV28 with TRBJ2-2; 10 bases match TRBD1. With 6 bases clipped from V and 5 bases from J, the junction kept 3 bases outside the gene matches. The length of the CDR3 is 14 residues. The V gene's germline CDR1 is MDHEN and CDR2 SYDVKM. Here the CDR3 reads CASSRTGGTGELFF. CDR3 nucleotide sequence: TGTGCCAGCAGCCGGACAGGGGGAACCGGGGAGCTGTTTTTT.

The chain joins TRBV27 to TRBJ1-2, with D unclear. Trimming removed 0 bases at V and 4 bases at J, with 15 bases between. Germline-derived CDR1 and CDR2 are MNHEY and SMNVEV (reference sequence). This CDR3 is built from 16 residues. In DNA, the CDR3 is TGTGCCAGCAGTTTATCCCCCACCATGGGATTCTATGGCTACACCTTC. This translates into CASSLSPTMGFYGYTF.

The chain employs TRBV4-3 and TRBJ2-7; D gene uncertain. Germline CDR1 and CDR2: LGHNA and YSLEER. Deletions cut 0 bases from V and 0 bases from J, with 21 bases between. The CDR3 loop spans 19 amino acids. The DNA of the CDR3 is TGCGCCAGCAGCCAAGAAGTTCAGCGAGATCTACTACGCTCCTACGAGCAGTACTTC. The encoded protein is CASSQEVQRDLLRSYEQYF.

As concerns this clone: Other DNA variants within this sample encode the same CDR3. The J gene is TRBJ2-7, the V gene TRBV28; 10 bases match TRBD1. Germline CDR1 is MDHEN and CDR2 is SYDVKM. The CDR3 has 14 amino acids. V shed 5 bases and J 5 bases; nucleotides not matched to a gene: 6. The CDR3 sequence: CASSLRDRGHEQYF. In DNA, the CDR3 is TGTGCCAGCAGTCTACGGGACAGGGGACACGAGCAGTACTTC.

The chain is built from TRBV7-3 and TRBJ1-1; D gene ambiguous. Germline V gene sequence: CDR1 SGHTA, CDR2 FQGTGA. The ends were cut back, 2 bases at V and 5 bases at J, with 15 bases in the middle. This CDR3 has 15 amino acids. The CDR3 DNA sequence: TGTGCCAGCAGCTTAGGACCGACCCAACTTACTGAAGCTTTCTTT. As protein: CASSLGPTQLTEAFF.

This clone was seen a handful of times. The CDR3 DNA sequence: TGTGCCAGTAGTGTAGCGGGAGAGGGTTACGGGGAGCTGTTTTTT. Its protein product is CASSVAGEGYGELFF. The V gene is TRBV19, the J gene TRBJ2-2, with 9 positions matching TRBD2. Trimming cost V 5 bases and J 7 bases; bases outside gene matches: 8. The CDR3 is made up of 15 amino acids. Germline lookup yields CDR1 LNHDA and CDR2 SQIVND (reference sequence).

The chain recombines TRBV6-4 with TRBJ1-6; 8 nucleotides match TRBD1. Per germline, CDR1 MRHNA and CDR2 SNTAGT. The CDR3 is 16 residues long. Losses at the gene ends were 4 bases for V and 4 bases for J; bases not matched to a gene: 6. In DNA, the CDR3 is TGTGCCAGCAGTGGCCAGACAGGGGCTTATAATTCACCCCTCCACTTT. It specifies CASSGQTGAYNSPLHF.

The V call is TRBV19, the J call TRBJ1-2; 7 nucleotides agree with TRBD1. This CDR3 is built from 19 residues. The ends lost 3 bases at V and 1 base at J; junction bases unmatched: 17. Germline V gives CDR1 LNHDA, CDR2 SQIVND (reference sequence). The CDR3 sequence is CASSIPLGQEEEINYGYTF. CDR3 DNA: TGTGCCAGTAGTATCCCCTTAGGACAGGAGGAAGAAATTAACTATGGCTACACCTTC.

The chain joins TRBV10-3 to TRBJ1-4; D is unresolved. This CDR3 has 17 residues. V was pared by 3 bases and J by 0 bases, with 14 bases between. Germline loops: CDR1 ENHRY, CDR2 SYGVKD. CDR3 nucleotides: TGTGCCATCAGTGACCCCTCGTTAGGGACAACTAATGAAAAACTGTTTTTT. Its translation: CAISDPSLGTTNEKLFF.

This chain joins TRBV7-9 and TRBJ2-3; 10 positions agree with TRBD2. This CDR3 is built from 18 residues. V lost 1 base to trimming and J lost 2 bases; unmatched junction nucleotides: 9. Germline V gene sequence: CDR1 SEHNR, CDR2 FQNEAQ (reference sequence). The CDR3 nucleotides are TGTGCCAGCAGCTTAGTGGCTAGCGGGGGACGACCCACAGATACGCAGTATTTT. Its translation is CASSLVASGGRPTDTQYF.

V gene TRBV7-6 combines with J gene TRBJ2-7; 11 bases fit TRBD2. Germline-derived CDR1 and CDR2 are SGHVS and FNYEAQ. The trim removed 5 bases at V and 0 bases at J, leaving 3 bases unmatched. This CDR3 is 15 amino acids long. CDR3 nucleotide sequence: TGTGCCAGCAGCCCTAGCGGGGGGCCCTCCTACGAGCAGTACTTC. Encoded protein: CASSPSGGPSYEQYF.

Only one count was recorded for this clone. DNA of the CDR3: TGTGCCAGCAGCCCTCCAGGCCGATACGAGCAGTACTTC. This sequence encodes CASSPPGRYEQYF. This chain links TRBV5-5 with TRBJ2-7; unclear D gene. CDR3 size: 13 residues. The V end lost 4 bases, the J end lost 4 bases, and 12 bases lay between the germline ends. Germline CDR1 is SGHKS and CDR2 is YYEKEE (reference sequence).

The J gene is TRBJ1-1, the V gene TRBV5-1, with D unclear. Trimming pared 5 bases from V and 6 bases from J, leaving 20 bases between. The CDR3 is made up of 15 amino acids. From germline, CDR1 is SGHRS and CDR2 YFSETQ. The CDR3 spells CASSLTEGWMAEAFF. The CDR3 coding sequence is TGCGCCAGCAGTCTCACAGAGGGCTGGATGGCTGAAGCTTTCTTT.

A note on this clone: This specimen includes other DNA sequences encoding the same CDR3. The J gene is TRBJ2-5, the V gene TRBV6-5; D call uncertain. The germline V gene encodes CDR1 MNHEY and CDR2 SVGAGI. V was pared by 0 bases and J by 2 bases, with 1 base between. The CDR3 spans 12 residues. For the CDR3, the DNA is TGTGCCAGCAGTTACTCGCAAGAGACCCAGTACTTC. It is translated as CASSYSQETQYF.

Regarding this clone: Other DNA sequences of this sample code for an identical CDR3. V gene TRBV28 combines with J gene TRBJ1-1; D is unresolved. Trimming shortened V by 6 bases and J by 0 bases, and 8 bases separated the two germline ends. In germline, CDR1 is MDHEN, CDR2 SYDVKM. This CDR3 comprises 13 residues. The CDR3 nucleotides are TGTGCCAGCAGCTTCAACCTGAACACTGAAGCTTTCTTT. It encodes CASSFNLNTEAFF.

The V and J genes are TRBV9 and TRBJ2-3; perhaps TRBD2 as D (6 bases). The CDR3 is 15 residues long. Between the trimmed V and J ends, which lost 3 bases and 4 bases, there was a span of 15 bases. Germline values: CDR1 SGDLS, CDR2 YYNGEE. CDR3: CASSGFMGGADTQYF. In DNA, the CDR3 is TGTGCCAGCAGCGGGTTCATGGGGGGAGCAGATACGCAGTATTTT.

The chain joins TRBV6-1 to TRBJ1-1; no clear D. Germline V gene data show CDR1 as MNHNS and CDR2 as SASEGT. V was cut by 3 bases and J by 5 bases, with 10 bases left in between. The CDR3 covers 13 residues. The CDR3 DNA reads as TGTGCCAGCAGTGACCACGGGGTAACTGAAGCTTTCTTT. Translation gives CASSDHGVTEAFF.